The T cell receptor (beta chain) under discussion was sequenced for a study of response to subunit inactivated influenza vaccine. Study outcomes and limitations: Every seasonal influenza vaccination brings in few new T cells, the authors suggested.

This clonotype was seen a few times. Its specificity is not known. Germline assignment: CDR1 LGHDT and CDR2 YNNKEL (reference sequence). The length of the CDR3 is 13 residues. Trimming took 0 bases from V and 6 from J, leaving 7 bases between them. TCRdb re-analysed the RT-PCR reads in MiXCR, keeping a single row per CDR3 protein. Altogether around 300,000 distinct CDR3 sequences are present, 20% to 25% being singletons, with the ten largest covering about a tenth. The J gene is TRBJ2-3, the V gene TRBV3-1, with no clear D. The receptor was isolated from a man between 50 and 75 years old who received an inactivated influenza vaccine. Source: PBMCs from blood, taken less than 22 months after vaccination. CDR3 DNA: TGTGCCAGCAGCCAAGATTCGACGGATACGCAGTATTTT. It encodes CASSQDSTDTQYF.